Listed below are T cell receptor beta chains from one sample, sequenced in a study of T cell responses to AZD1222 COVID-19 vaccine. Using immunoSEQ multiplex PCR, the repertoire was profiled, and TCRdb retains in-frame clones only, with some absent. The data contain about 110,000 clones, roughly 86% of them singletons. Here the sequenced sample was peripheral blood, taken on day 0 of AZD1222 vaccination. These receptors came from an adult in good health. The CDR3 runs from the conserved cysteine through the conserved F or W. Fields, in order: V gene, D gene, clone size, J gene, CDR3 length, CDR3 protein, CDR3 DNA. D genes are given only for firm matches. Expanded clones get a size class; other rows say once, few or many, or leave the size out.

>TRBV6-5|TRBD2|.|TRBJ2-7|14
CASYGTSGTYEQYF
TGTGCCAGCTATGGGACTAGCGGTACCTACGAGCAGTACTTC
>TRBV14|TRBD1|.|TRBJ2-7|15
CASSYPGQGQFEQYF
TGTGCCAGCAGTTATCCGGGACAGGGGCAGTTCGAGCAGTACTTC
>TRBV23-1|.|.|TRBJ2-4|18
CASSPHAQGAGGKNIQYF
TGCGCCAGCAGTCCGCACGCCCAGGGGGCGGGGGGCAAAAACATTCAGTACTTC
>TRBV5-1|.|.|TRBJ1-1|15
CASSLTPRGNTEAFF
TGCGCCAGCAGCCTAACGCCCCGGGGGAACACTGAAGCTTTCTTT
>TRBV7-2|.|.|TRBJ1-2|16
CASSLGGTVRNYGYTF
TGTGCCAGCAGCTTGGGGGGGACGGTCAGAAACTATGGCTACACCTTC
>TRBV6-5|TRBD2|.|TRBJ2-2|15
CASSYSLAGVGELFF
TGTGCCAGCAGTTACTCGTTAGCGGGGGTCGGGGAGCTGTTTTTT
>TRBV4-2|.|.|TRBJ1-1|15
CASSQDPGGRFEAFF
TGTGCCAGCAGCCAAGATCCGGGGGGTAGGTTTGAAGCTTTCTTT
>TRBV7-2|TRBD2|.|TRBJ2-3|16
CASSSAGGTRANTQYF
TGTGCCAGCAGCTCCGCGGGAGGAACTCGGGCGAATACGCAGTATTTT
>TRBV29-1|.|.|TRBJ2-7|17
CSVGLYTGKTHSYEQYF
TGCAGCGTTGGGCTTTATACGGGGAAGACCCACTCCTACGAGCAGTACTTC
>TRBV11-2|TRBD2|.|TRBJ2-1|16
CASSLARPSGANEQFF
TGTGCCAGCAGCTTAGCTCGGCCTAGCGGGGCCAATGAGCAGTTCTTC
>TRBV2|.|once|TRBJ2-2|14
CASSETGSSGELFF
TGTGCCAGCAGTGAAACAGGGTCGAGCGGGGAGCTGTTTTTT
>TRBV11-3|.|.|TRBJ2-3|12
CASSFDADTQYF
TGTGCCAGCAGCTTCGACGCAGATACGCAGTATTTT
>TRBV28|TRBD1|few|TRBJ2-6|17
CASSPGTGVSGANVLTF
TGTGCCAGCAGTCCCGGGACAGGCGTCTCTGGGGCCAACGTCCTGACTTTC
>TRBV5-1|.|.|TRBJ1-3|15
CASSLAGLSGNTIYF
TGCGCCAGCAGCTTGGCCGGACTATCCGGAAACACCATATATTTT
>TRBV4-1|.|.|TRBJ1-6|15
CASSQTVGTGSPLHF
TGCGCCAGCAGCCAAACCGTAGGTACAGGTTCACCCCTCCACTTT
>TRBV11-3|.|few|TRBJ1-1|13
CASSLDRVGEAFF
TGTGCCAGCAGCTTAGACAGGGTTGGTGAAGCTTTCTTT
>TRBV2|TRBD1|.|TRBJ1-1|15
CASKSRQGGNTEAFF
TGTGCCAGCAAATCAAGACAGGGTGGGAACACTGAAGCTTTCTTT
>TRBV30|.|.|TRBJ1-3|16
CAWSWPPGGSGNTIYF
TGTGCCTGGAGTTGGCCCCCGGGGGGCTCTGGAAACACCATATATTTT
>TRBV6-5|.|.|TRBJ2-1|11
CASRLGREQFF
TGTGCCAGCAGATTAGGTCGTGAGCAGTTCTTC
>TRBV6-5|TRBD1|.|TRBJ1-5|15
CASSRRGDRGGPQHF
TGTGCCAGCAGTAGACGGGGGGACAGGGGCGGACCCCAGCATTTT
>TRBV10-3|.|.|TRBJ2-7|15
CAISDLDGDAYEQYF
TGTGCCATCAGTGATCTGGATGGAGATGCCTACGAGCAGTACTTC
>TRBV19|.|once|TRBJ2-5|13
CASSTGFQETQYF
TGTGCCAGTAGCACGGGATTCCAAGAGACCCAGTACTTC
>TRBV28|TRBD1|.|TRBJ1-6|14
CASSRTGDNSPLHF
TGTGCCAGCAGCCGGACAGGGGATAATTCACCCCTCCACTTT
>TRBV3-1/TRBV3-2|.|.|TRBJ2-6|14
CASSGPSGANVLTF
TGTGCCAGCAGCGGGCCTTCTGGGGCCAACGTCCTGACTTTC
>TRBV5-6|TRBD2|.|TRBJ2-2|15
CASSSIAGSAGELFF
TGTGCCAGCAGCTCCATAGCGGGGTCCGCCGGGGAGCTGTTTTTT
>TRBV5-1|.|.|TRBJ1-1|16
CASRVSTGVVNTEAFF
TGCGCCAGCAGGGTTTCGACGGGTGTGGTGAACACTGAAGCTTTCTTT
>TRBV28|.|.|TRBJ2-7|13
CASSPPDSYEQYF
TGTGCCAGCAGTCCACCGGATTCCTACGAGCAGTACTTC
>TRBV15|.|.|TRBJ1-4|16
CATSRDGSPGGEKLFF
TGTGCCACCAGCAGAGATGGGTCGCCGGGAGGTGAAAAACTGTTTTTT
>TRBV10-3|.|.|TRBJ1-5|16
CAISESTWTDDQPQHF
TGTGCCATCAGTGAGTCAACCTGGACGGACGATCAGCCCCAGCATTTT
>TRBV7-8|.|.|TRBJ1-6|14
CASSFGGEGAPLHF
TGTGCCAGCAGCTTTGGGGGGGAAGGAGCACCCCTCCACTTT
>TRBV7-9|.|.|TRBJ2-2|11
CASSFRGELFF
TGTGCCAGCAGCTTCCGCGGGGAGCTGTTTTTT
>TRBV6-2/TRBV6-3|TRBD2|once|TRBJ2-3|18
CASSYESGGRSSTDTQYF
TGTGCCAGCAGTTACGAGTCGGGGGGGCGTTCTAGCACAGATACGCAGTATTTT
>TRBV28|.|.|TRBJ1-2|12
CASSLRTYGYTF
TGTGCCAGCAGTTTGCGAACCTATGGCTACACCTTC
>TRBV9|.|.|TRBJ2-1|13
CASSVDGYNEQFF
TGTGCCAGCAGCGTTGACGGATACAATGAGCAGTTCTTC
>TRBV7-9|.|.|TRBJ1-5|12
CASSEMHQPQHF
TGTGCCAGCTCGGAGATGCATCAGCCCCAGCATTTT
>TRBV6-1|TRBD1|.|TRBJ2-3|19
CASSVKTATDRVRADTQYF
TGTGCCAGCAGTGTTAAAACTGCTACGGACAGGGTTCGAGCAGATACGCAGTATTTT
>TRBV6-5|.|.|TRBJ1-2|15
CASSYGGGRDYGYTF
TGTGCCAGCAGTTACGGGGGGGGCCGTGACTATGGCTACACCTTC
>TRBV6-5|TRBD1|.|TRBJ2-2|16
CASSYVDRGGTGELFF
TGTGCCAGCAGTTACGTGGACAGGGGGGGGACCGGGGAGCTGTTTTTT
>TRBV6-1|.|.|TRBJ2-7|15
CASSERGRPAYEQYF
TGTGCCAGCAGTGAAAGGGGCAGGCCAGCTTACGAGCAGTACTTC
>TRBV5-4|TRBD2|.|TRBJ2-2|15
CASSLVGTKTGELFF
TGTGCCAGCAGCTTGGTGGGGACTAAGACCGGGGAGCTGTTTTTT
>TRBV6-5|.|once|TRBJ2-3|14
CASTMGLSTDTQYF
TGTGCCAGCACTATGGGACTTTCCACAGATACGCAGTATTTT
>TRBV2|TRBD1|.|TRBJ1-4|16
CASSAQGGSTNEKLFF
TGTGCCAGCAGTGCCCAGGGGGGCTCGACTAATGAAAAACTGTTTTTT
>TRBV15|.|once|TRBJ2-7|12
CATSRDHVGQYF
TGTGCCACCAGCAGAGATCATGTGGGGCAGTACTTC
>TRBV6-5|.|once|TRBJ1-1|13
CASTERRDTEAFF
TGTGCCAGCACCGAAAGGAGGGACACTGAAGCTTTCTTT
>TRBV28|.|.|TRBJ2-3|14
CASSLSAGADTQYF
TGTGCCAGCAGTTTATCCGCAGGGGCAGATACGCAGTATTTT
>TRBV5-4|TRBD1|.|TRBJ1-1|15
CASSPGDRGPTEAFF
TGTGCCAGCAGCCCGGGGGACAGGGGGCCCACTGAAGCTTTCTTT
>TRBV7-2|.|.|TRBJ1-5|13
CASSFISNQPQHF
TGTGCCAGCAGCTTTATTAGCAATCAGCCCCAGCATTTT
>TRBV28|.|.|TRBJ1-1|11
CAGSGETEAFF
TGTGCGGGATCGGGGGAAACTGAAGCTTTCTTT
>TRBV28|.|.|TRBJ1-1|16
CASSLWGRSLNTEAFF
TGTGCCAGCAGTTTATGGGGCAGGAGCTTGAACACTGAAGCTTTCTTT
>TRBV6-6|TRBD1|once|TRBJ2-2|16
CASSSDRGLGTGELFF
TGTGCCAGCAGTTCCGACAGGGGGTTGGGCACCGGGGAGCTGTTTTTT
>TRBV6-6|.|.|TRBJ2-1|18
CASSPPPARGWVGNEQFF
TGTGCCAGCAGTCCCCCCCCCGCTCGCGGTTGGGTAGGCAATGAGCAGTTCTTC
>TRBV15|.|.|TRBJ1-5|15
CATSWTEISNQPQHF
TGTGCCACCAGCTGGACAGAAATTAGCAATCAGCCCCAGCATTTT
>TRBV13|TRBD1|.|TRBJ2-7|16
CASSQVRTGVSYEQYF
TGTGCCAGCAGCCAAGTTAGGACAGGGGTCTCCTACGAGCAGTACTTC
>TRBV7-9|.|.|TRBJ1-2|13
CASSFRSGGDYTF
TGTGCCAGCAGCTTTAGGTCAGGTGGGGACTACACCTTC
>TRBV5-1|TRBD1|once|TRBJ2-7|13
CASSWDSDYEQYF
TGCGCCAGCAGCTGGGACAGCGACTACGAGCAGTACTTC